The 27 T cell receptor beta chains presented below share a single source sample, sequenced in a study of blood T cell repertoires in COVID-19. TCRdb keeps only in-frame clones here, not all; method: immunoSEQ multiplex PCR. The table lists under 300,000 clones, about 89% of them singletons. The sequenced material came from PBMCs or T cells enriched from blood (not recorded which). Receptors originate from a woman in her 40s who had recovered from COVID-19.

This chain connects TRBV5-1 to TRBJ1-1; no clear D gene. CDR3 length: 14 residues. CDR1 and CDR2 (germline): SGHRS, YFSETQ. With 4 bases removed from V and 10 bases from J, the gap between germline ends came to 20 bases. CDR3 sequence (DNA): TGCGCCAGCAGCCCCTCGGGGTCCTTTCGCCGAGCTTTCTTT. Amino acids: CASSPSGSFRRAFF.

This clone came up once. The chain combines TRBV5-1 with TRBJ2-3; TRBD1 is a possible D gene (7 bases). The germline V gene encodes CDR1 SGHRS and CDR2 YFSETQ. Between the trimmed V and J ends, which lost 4 bases and 5 bases, there was a span of 17 bases. The CDR3 has 15 amino acids. Here the CDR3 reads CASSPEGGGVDTQYF. CDR3 DNA sequence: TGCGCCAGCAGCCCCGAAGGGGGCGGGGTAGATACGCAGTATTTT.

The chain couples TRBV30 to TRBJ1-3; the match to TRBD1 covers 7 bases. In germline, CDR1 is GTSNPN, CDR2 SVGIG (reference sequence). CDR3 length: 14 residues. Unmatched junction bases numbered 3, after V lost 1 base and J lost 3 bases. CDR3: CAWSGDRGGNTIYF. Written as DNA, the CDR3 is TGTGCCTGGAGTGGGGACAGAGGTGGAAACACCATATATTTT.

This chain uses TRBV10-1 with TRBJ2-3; 7 nucleotides match TRBD2. CDR3 size: 14 residues. Germline V lookup: CDR1 WNHNN, CDR2 SYGVQD (reference sequence). Trimming took 3 bases from V and 1 from J; bases not matched to a gene: 1. The CDR3 region has the DNA TGCGCCAGCAGTGAACGGGGGGGCACAGATACGCAGTATTTT. It encodes CASSERGGTDTQYF.

The rearrangement uses TRBV7-9 and TRBJ1-2; 9 bases map to TRBD1. CDR1 and CDR2 from the germline V gene are SEHNR and FQNEAQ (reference sequence). This CDR3 is built from 15 residues. V was pared by 5 bases and J by 3 bases, with 7 bases of the junction left unmatched. In DNA, the CDR3 is TGTGCCAGCAGCGTATACAGGGGGCCTGACTATGGCTACACCTTC. It is translated as CASSVYRGPDYGYTF.

This chain links TRBV19 with TRBJ1-1; TRBD1 is a possible D gene (6 bases). Per germline, CDR1 LNHDA and CDR2 SQIVND (reference sequence). The CDR3 length is 15 residues. V was clipped by 2 bases and J by 1 base, with 11 bases between them. Here the CDR3 DNA reads TGTGCCAGTAGTATACTTGGACAGAAGAACACTGAAGCTTTCTTT. Its protein is CASSILGQKNTEAFF. The complete variable domain, with remaining parts taken from reference TRBV19 and TRBJ1-1, reads DGGITQSPKYLFRKEGQNVTLSCEQNLNHDAMYWYRQDPGQGLRLIYYSQIVNDFQKGDIAEGYSVSREKKESFPLTVTSAQKNPTAFYLCASSILGQKNTEAFFGQGTRLTVV.

This sequence joins TRBV19 and TRBJ2-5, with 7 bases that match TRBD1. CDR3 length: 15 residues. Trimming cost V 5 bases and J 5 bases; bases outside gene matches: 11. Germline values: CDR1 LNHDA, CDR2 SQIVND (reference sequence). CDR3 bases: TGTGCCAGTAGTCTCTCTGACAGGGTTTGGGAGACCCAGTACTTC. This gives the protein CASSLSDRVWETQYF. Complete variable domain (other parts from reference TRBV19 and TRBJ2-5): DGGITQSPKYLFRKEGQNVTLSCEQNLNHDAMYWYRQDPGQGLRLIYYSQIVNDFQKGDIAEGYSVSREKKESFPLTVTSAQKNPTAFYLCASSLSDRVWETQYFGPGTRLLVL.

This chain links TRBV7-9 with TRBJ1-2; D not certain. Trimming stripped 2 bases from V and 4 bases from J, with 8 bases between. CDR1 SEHNR and CDR2 FQNEAQ come from the germline V gene (reference sequence). The CDR3 has 13 residues. This CDR3 is CASSLTIGYGYTF. For the CDR3, the DNA is TGTGCCAGCAGCTTAACAATTGGCTATGGCTACACCTTC.

This chain connects TRBV6-5 to TRBJ1-1, with 7 bases aligning to TRBD1. The CDR3 runs to 14 residues. With 5 bases clipped from V and 4 bases from J, the junction kept 7 bases outside the gene matches. Per the germline V gene, CDR1 is MNHEY and CDR2 is SVGAGI. The CDR3 DNA is TGTGCCAGCAGTCATAACAGGGGATCCACTGAAGCTTTCTTT. The encoded protein is CASSHNRGSTEAFF.

The rearrangement uses TRBV7-9 and TRBJ1-4; 9 bases are shared with TRBD1. Germline V CDR1 and CDR2: SEHNR, FQNEAQ (reference sequence). V lost 5 bases, J lost 5 bases, and 6 bases stayed unmatched. The CDR3 extends over 15 amino acids. CDR3 loop: CASSTGQGRNEKLFF. The CDR3 nucleotides are TGTGCCAGCAGCACTGGACAGGGGAGAAATGAAAAACTGTTTTTT.

The genes are TRBV7-2 and TRBJ2-1, with D unclear. With 1 base removed from V and 4 bases from J, the gap between germline ends came to 8 bases. Germline CDR1 is SGHTA and CDR2 is FQGNSA. The CDR3 has 14 residues. The CDR3 spells CASSLEVGYNEQFF. The CDR3 region has the DNA TGTGCCAGCAGCTTAGAGGTCGGGTACAATGAGCAGTTCTTC.

The gene calls are TRBV5-1 and TRBJ2-7; perhaps TRBD2 as D (6 bases). The V gene lost 2 bases and the J gene lost 0 bases, with 15 bases spanning the gap. Germline CDR1 reads SGHRS; CDR2 reads YFSETQ. The CDR3 length is 16 residues. DNA of the CDR3: TGCGCCAGCAGCTTTGTGGCGGGGCCTCCCTCCTACGAGCAGTACTTC. Translation: CASSFVAGPPSYEQYF.

The J gene is TRBJ1-1, the V gene TRBV5-1; 9 nucleotides match TRBD1. The CDR3 sequence is 16 residues long. The V segment lost 4 bases and the J segment 0 bases; nucleotides outside the gene matches: 7. Germline V gene data show CDR1 as SGHRS and CDR2 as YFSETQ. CDR3 protein: CASSPGQGIMNTEAFF. CDR3 nucleotide sequence: TGCGCCAGCAGCCCCGGACAGGGGATTATGAACACTGAAGCTTTCTTT.

V usage is TRBV5-1 and J usage is TRBJ2-3; 9 bases fit TRBD1. Trimming removed 3 bases from V and 2 bases from J; junction bases left unmatched: 7. CDR1 SGHRS and CDR2 YFSETQ come from the germline V gene. This CDR3 spans 16 amino acids. The CDR3 DNA reads TGCGCCAGCAGCTATTACGGGACAGGGTCCACAGATACGCAGTATTTT. This encodes CASSYYGTGSTDTQYF. Filled out from reference TRBV5-1 and TRBJ2-3, the complete variable domain reads KAGVTQTPRYLIKTRGQQVTLSCSPISGHRSVSWYQQTPGQGLQFLFEYFSETQRNKGNFPGRFSGRQFSNSRSEMNVSTLELGDSALYLCASSYYGTGSTDTQYFGPGTRLTVL.

The chain couples TRBV2 to TRBJ1-1; 8 bases fit TRBD1. The V gene's germline CDR1 is SNHLY and CDR2 FYNNEI. Trimming at V came to 2 bases and at J to 1 base, leaving 3 bases not matched to a gene. The CDR3 spans 15 residues. The CDR3, as DNA: TGTGCCAGCAGTGAACAGGGGGCTGAGAACACTGAAGCTTTCTTT. Translating gives CASSEQGAENTEAFF.

This clone appeared a few times. V and J are TRBV4-3 and TRBJ1-2, with 7 bases matching TRBD1. Germline V CDR1 and CDR2: LGHNA, YSLEER. The CDR3 length is 16 residues. V shed 0 bases, J shed 4 bases, and the junction held 8 bases outside the gene matches. CDR3 protein: CASSQDLTYRGYGYTF. The CDR3 DNA reads as TGCGCCAGCAGCCAAGACCTGACGTACAGGGGCTATGGCTACACCTTC.

J is TRBJ1-1 and V is TRBV5-8, with no clear D. The CDR3 contains 16 residues. Trimming took off 4 bases at V and 5 bases at J, with 21 bases between the two ends. Germline CDR1 is SGHTS and CDR2 is YDEGEE. The CDR3 DNA reads as TGTGCCAGCAGCGGACTCGACCTGGGGTCTACGACTGAAGCTTTCTTT. Protein: CASSGLDLGSTTEAFF.

The chain carries TRBV27 and TRBJ1-6, with D tentatively TRBD1 (5 bases). V lost 2 bases and J lost 10, with 9 bases in between. There are 13 residues in the CDR3. Germline CDR1 reads MNHEY; CDR2 reads SMNVEV (reference sequence). CDR3 sequence (DNA): TGTGCCAGCAGTTTAGAGACAGAATCACCCCTCCACTTT. Translated, it gives CASSLETESPLHF.

CDR3 residues: CASSEIIAFF. CDR3 bases: TGTGCCAGCAGTGAAATAATCGCTTTCTTT. The J gene is TRBJ1-1, the V gene TRBV2; D gene uncertain. The ends were cut back, 2 bases at V and 11 bases at J, with 6 bases in the middle. The CDR3 is made up of 10 amino acids. CDR1 is SNHLY and CDR2 is FYNNEI in the germline V gene.

V is TRBV4-2 and J is TRBJ1-2, with 9 positions matching TRBD1. Germline V lookup: CDR1 LGHNA, CDR2 YNFKEQ. The V segment lost 4 bases and the J segment 0 bases; nucleotides outside the gene matches: 18. This CDR3 region has 20 residues. CDR3 in amino acids: CASSPLGRWEQGAPNYGYTF. The CDR3 region has the DNA TGTGCCAGCAGCCCCCTCGGCAGGTGGGAACAGGGGGCGCCTAACTATGGCTACACCTTC.

This chain uses TRBV15 with TRBJ1-1, with D possibly matching TRBD1 (6 bases). The CDR3 runs to 16 residues. CDR1 and CDR2 (germline): LNHNV, YYDKDF (reference sequence). Between the trimmed V and J ends, which lost 2 bases and 1 base, there was a span of 14 bases. Here the CDR3 reads CATSRPPRGGNTEAFF. The DNA for the CDR3 is TGTGCCACCAGCAGACCCCCCAGGGGCGGGAACACTGAAGCTTTCTTT.

The rearrangement joins TRBV12-3 or TRBV12-4 to TRBJ1-1; D not resolved. With 6 bases removed from V and 11 bases from J, the gap between germline ends came to 13 bases. This CDR3 comprises 11 residues. This CDR3 reads CASSLGYGAFF. Written as DNA, the CDR3 is TGTGCCAGCAGCCTAGGCTATGGGGCTTTCTTT.

The CDR3 loop reads CAISESKKGRDEQPQHF. The DNA for the CDR3 is TGTGCCATCAGTGAGTCGAAAAAGGGCAGGGATGAACAGCCCCAGCATTTT. The V and J genes are TRBV10-3 and TRBJ1-5, with D maybe TRBD1 (5 bases). The V and J ends lost 0 bases and 7 bases respectively, with 19 bases between them. From germline, CDR1 is ENHRY and CDR2 SYGVKD. The CDR3 is made up of 17 amino acids.

The chain recombines TRBV7-9 with TRBJ1-6; no reliable D call. V lost 5 bases, J lost 0 bases, and 14 bases lay in between. The CDR3 sequence is 17 residues long. CDR1 is SEHNR and CDR2 is FQNEAQ in the germline V gene (reference sequence). CDR3 in amino acids: CASSPGSGPSYNSPLHF. The CDR3 DNA follows: TGTGCCAGCAGCCCCGGTAGTGGGCCCTCCTATAATTCACCCCTCCACTTT. Full variable domain (outside the CDR3, taken from reference TRBV7-9 and TRBJ1-6): DTGVSQNPRHKITKRGQNVTFRCDPISEHNRLYWYRQTLGQGPEFLTYFQNEAQLEKSRLLSDRFSAERPKGSFSTLEIQRTEQGDSAMYLCASSPGSGPSYNSPLHFGNGTRLTVT.

This chain connects TRBV7-3 to TRBJ2-1, with 7 bases matching TRBD2. The J segment lost 6 bases and the V segment lost 6 bases, leaving 8 bases of the junction unmatched. Germline V gene data show CDR1 as SGHTA and CDR2 as FQGTGA. The CDR3 has 14 residues. The CDR3 DNA follows: TGTGCCAGCAGTGCCGGGACTAACTTCAATGAGCAGTTCTTC. It yields the protein CASSAGTNFNEQFF. The whole variable domain, filled in from reference TRBV7-3 and TRBJ2-1, reads GAGVSQTPSNKVTEKGKYVELRCDPISGHTALYWYRQSLGQGPEFLIYFQGTGAADDSGLPNDRFFAVRPEGSVSTLKIQRTERGDSAVYLCASSAGTNFNEQFFGPGTRLTVL.

The rearrangement joins TRBV7-2 to TRBJ2-7; 10 bases align to TRBD2. V shed 5 bases and J 0 bases; nucleotides not matched to a gene: 4. CDR3 size: 15 residues. Per germline, CDR1 SGHTA and CDR2 FQGNSA. Written as DNA, the CDR3 is TGTGCCAGCAGCGTTAGCGGGGGGAGCTCCTACGAGCAGTACTTC. It codes for CASSVSGGSSYEQYF.

This chain connects TRBV5-1 to TRBJ2-5, with 8 bases identical to TRBD2. The CDR3 is 17 amino acids. Germline CDR1 is SGHRS and CDR2 is YFSETQ. V lost 0 bases and J lost 1; bases outside the gene matches: 8. The CDR3 nucleotides are TGCGCCAGCAGCTTGGGTGGGGCGGGGGGCCTCCAAGAGACCCAGTACTTC. Amino acids: CASSLGGAGGLQETQYF.